Listed below are T cell receptor beta chains from one sample, sequenced in a study of PD-1 blockade in classical Hodgkin lymphoma. Profiled with immunoSEQ multiplex PCR; TCRdb holds only in-frame clones, not every one. The sample consists of 70,000 to 80,000 clones, 85% to 95% of them appearing once. This material consisted of peripheral blood mononuclear cells (PBMCs), taken at baseline. The receptors shown here come from a human donor with classical Hodgkin lymphoma. Each CDR3 is given with its conserved first and last residue. The order of the fields is V gene, clone size, J gene, D gene, CDR3 length, CDR3 protein, CDR3 DNA. The D gene is left open where the match is weak. Expanded clones get a size class; other rows say once, few or many, or leave the size out.

TRBV7-6,many,TRBJ2-3,TRBD2,16,CASSTRTSGDTDTQYF,TGTGCCAGCAGCACCCGGACTAGCGGGGACACAGATACGCAGTATTTT
TRBV4-1,once,TRBJ2-7,NA,14,CASSQDPGVYEQYF,TGCGCCAGCAGCCAAGATCCGGGCGTCTACGAGCAGTACTTC
TRBV6-5,NA,TRBJ2-7,NA,16,CASSLQPNLEGYEQYF,TGTGCCAGCAGTTTACAACCCAATCTCGAGGGCTACGAGCAGTACTTC
TRBV4-1,NA,TRBJ2-7,TRBD2,17,CASSQGEGTSLAYEQYF,TGCGCCAGCAGCCAAGGGGAGGGGACTTCCCTGGCCTACGAGCAGTACTTC
TRBV9,NA,TRBJ2-7,TRBD2,16,CASSPLGTGGAYEQYF,TGTGCCAGCAGCCCCTTGGGAACGGGGGGTGCCTACGAGCAGTACTTC
TRBV19,NA,TRBJ2-5,TRBD1,16,CASNPTLDRVGETQYF,TGTGCCAGTAATCCCACCTTGGACAGGGTAGGAGAGACCCAGTACTTC
TRBV18,once,TRBJ1-4,NA,13,CASSPGLAEKLFF,TGTGCCAGCTCACCAGGGTTGGCTGAAAAACTGTTTTTT
TRBV6-5,NA,TRBJ1-5,NA,15,CASRATGYSNQPQHF,TGTGCCAGCAGAGCAACAGGGTATAGCAATCAGCCCCAGCATTTT
TRBV9,NA,TRBJ2-7,NA,15,CASSVDPIAPQEQYF,TGTGCCAGCAGCGTAGACCCGATAGCCCCCCAGGAGCAGTACTTC
TRBV9,once,TRBJ2-2,NA,13,CASSVQGAGELFF,TGTGCCAGCAGCGTTCAGGGAGCCGGGGAGCTGTTTTTT
TRBV30,NA,TRBJ1-1,NA,12,CAWSLGLTEAFF,TGTGCCTGGAGTTTGGGGTTGACGGAAGCTTTCTTT
TRBV18,NA,TRBJ1-1,NA,15,CASSLTGTKNTEAFF,TGTGCCAGCTCACTGACGGGGACAAAGAACACTGAAGCTTTCTTT
TRBV16,NA,TRBJ2-3,TRBD1,16,CASSQFGTGGTDTQYF,TGTGCCAGCAGCCAATTTGGGACAGGGGGCACAGATACGCAGTATTTT
TRBV15,NA,TRBJ1-1,NA,17,CATSSKGGETMNTEAFF,TGTGCCACCAGCTCCAAGGGAGGGGAGACTATGAACACTGAAGCTTTCTTT
TRBV29-1,NA,TRBJ2-5,NA,12,CSGVAAQETQYF,TGCAGCGGAGTGGCAGCCCAAGAGACCCAGTACTTC
TRBV7-3,NA,TRBJ2-3,TRBD2,16,CASSSRVAGGTDTQYF,TGTGCCAGCAGCTCCCGGGTAGCGGGAGGCACAGATACGCAGTATTTT